The rows below give T cell receptor beta chains drawn from one sample of a study of cytomegalovirus exposure and HLA in healthy donors. Profiling relied on immunoSEQ multiplex PCR, and the TCRdb table lists in-frame clones only, not all of them. The sample consists of some 190,000 clones, 76% of them appearing once. Sequencing used PBMCs. The receptor set was obtained from a man between 18 and 29 years old in good health and CMV-seronegative. CDR3s include the opening cysteine and the closing phenylalanine or tryptophan. The D gene is left open where the match is weak. The size entry is marked missing in some rows and otherwise reads once, few, many or a size class.

d_gene	v_gene	j_gene	len	abundance	CDR3aa	CDR3nt
-	TRBV19	TRBJ1-1	16	few	CASSSPARAPIAEAFF	TGTGCCAGTAGCAGTCCTGCGCGGGCCCCAATCGCTGAAGCTTTCTTT
-	TRBV11-2	TRBJ2-4	13	-	CASSASSIDIQYF	TGTGCCAGCAGCGCCTCGAGTATAGACATTCAGTACTTC
TRBD2	TRBV5-8	TRBJ2-1	16	-	CASSLGLAAPYNEQFF	TGTGCCAGCAGCTTGGGACTAGCGGCGCCATACAATGAGCAGTTCTTC
-	TRBV28	TRBJ1-2	12	-	CASSLENYGYTF	TGTGCCAGCAGTCTAGAGAACTATGGCTACACCTTC
TRBD2	TRBV18	TRBJ2-5	17	-	CASSPLGTSGLQETQYF	TGTGCCAGCTCACCCCTCGGGACTAGCGGCCTCCAAGAGACCCAGTACTTC
-	TRBV9	TRBJ1-4	13	-	CASSVRGGEKLFF	TGTGCCAGCAGCGTGAGGGGAGGGGAAAAACTGTTTTTT
-	TRBV27	TRBJ2-7	15	-	CASSPAGTFSYEQYF	TGTGCCAGCAGTCCGGCCGGGACTTTCTCCTACGAGCAGTACTTC
-	TRBV9	TRBJ1-1	13	-	CASSEGANTEAFF	TGTGCCAGCAGCGAAGGGGCGAACACTGAAGCTTTCTTT
TRBD1	TRBV28	TRBJ1-1	14	-	CASSRQGRDTEAFF	TGTGCCAGCAGTCGACAGGGGCGGGACACTGAAGCTTTCTTT
-	TRBV7-7	TRBJ2-3	14	-	CASSLGGAPDTQYF	TGTGCTAGCAGCTTGGGGGGGGCGCCTGATACGCAGTATTTT
TRBD1	TRBV4-1	TRBJ1-2	13	-	CASSQATGGGYTF	TGCGCCAGCAGCCAAGCTACAGGGGGTGGCTACACCTTC
TRBD1	TRBV5-1	TRBJ2-1	12	-	CASSLGQGEQFF	TGCGCCAGCAGCCTGGGACAGGGGGAGCAGTTCTTC
TRBD1	TRBV9	TRBJ1-1	14	-	CASSVEGQVTEAFF	TGTGCCAGCAGCGTAGAGGGACAGGTTACTGAAGCTTTCTTT